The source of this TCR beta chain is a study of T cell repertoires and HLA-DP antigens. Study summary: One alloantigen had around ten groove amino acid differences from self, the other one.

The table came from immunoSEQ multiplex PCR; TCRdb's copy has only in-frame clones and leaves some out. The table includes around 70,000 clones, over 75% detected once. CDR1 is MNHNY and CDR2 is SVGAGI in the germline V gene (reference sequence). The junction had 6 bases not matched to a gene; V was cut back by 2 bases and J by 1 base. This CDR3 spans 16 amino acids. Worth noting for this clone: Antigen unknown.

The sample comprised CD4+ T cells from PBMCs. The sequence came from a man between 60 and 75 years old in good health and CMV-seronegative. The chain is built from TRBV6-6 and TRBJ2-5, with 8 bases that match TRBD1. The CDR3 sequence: CASSYPADRGQETQYF. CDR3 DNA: TGTGCCAGCAGTTACCCGGCCGACAGGGGCCAAGAGACCCAGTACTTC.